This is a list of T cell receptor beta chains from one sample in a study of blood T cell repertoires in COVID-19. Libraries were prepared by immunoSEQ multiplex PCR; TCRdb keeps only in-frame clonotypes and omits some of them. Here the sample spans approximately 220,000 clones, about 86% being singletons. Source material: peripheral blood. These TCRs come from a woman aged 60-70 years with acute or convalescent COVID-19. The CDR3 runs from the conserved cysteine through the conserved F or W. Fields, in order: clone size, D gene, V gene, J gene, CDR3 DNA, CDR3 protein. The D gene is left open where the match is weak. Expanded clones get a size class; other rows say once, few or many, or leave the size out.

NA	TRBD1	TRBV5-4	TRBJ2-7	TGTGCCAGCAGCTTCTGGGACAGGGGGTACGAGCAGTACTTC	CASSFWDRGYEQYF
NA	TRBD2	TRBV2	TRBJ2-2	TGTGCCAGCAGGACCGGGACTAGCGGGCCAAGAACCGGGGAGCTGTTTTTT	CASRTGTSGPRTGELFF
once	NA	TRBV11-2	TRBJ2-3	TGTGCCAGCAGCTCCGGTCATACGCAGTATTTT	CASSSGHTQYF
NA	NA	TRBV18	TRBJ1-1	TGTGCCAGCTCACTTACAACGAGGAGGACCGTGAACACTGAAGCTTTCTTT	CASSLTTRRTVNTEAFF
NA	NA	TRBV3-1/TRBV3-2	TRBJ2-5	TGTGCCAGCAGCCATCAGGCCCGGGTCGCGGGGACCCAGTACTTC	CASSHQARVAGTQYF
NA	TRBD1	TRBV7-9	TRBJ1-5	TGTGCCAGCAGCAAGGGGACAGGGAACAATCAGCCCCAGCATTTT	CASSKGTGNNQPQHF
NA	NA	TRBV11-2	TRBJ1-5	TGTGCCAGCAGCTTAGGGGGGGGAGGAGGGCGCAATCAGCCCCAGCATTTT	CASSLGGGGGRNQPQHF
NA	NA	TRBV23-1	TRBJ2-5	TGCGCCAGCAGTCATCGGCGGGATAAGGAGACCCAGTACTTC	CASSHRRDKETQYF
once	NA	TRBV5-1	TRBJ2-7	TGCGCCAGCAGCTTGCTAGAGACGGCCCGCGAGCAGTACTTC	CASSLLETAREQYF
NA	TRBD1	TRBV7-9	TRBJ2-7	TGTGCCAGCAACAAAGACAGGGATCTCTATGAGCAGTACTTC	CASNKDRDLYEQYF
once	TRBD1	TRBV6-1	TRBJ1-5	TGTGCCAGCAGTGAAGCGTCTTTTGGGACAGGGGGCGGTCGAGGAAATCAGCCCCAGCATTTT	CASSEASFGTGGGRGNQPQHF
NA	NA	TRBV2	TRBJ1-1	TGTGCCAGCAGTGAATCGGTCAGGGGCTGGGGGTTGAACACTGAAGCTTTCTTT	CASSESVRGWGLNTEAFF
NA	NA	TRBV6-5	TRBJ1-1	TGTGCCAGCAGTTACTCGAGGGAGAACACTGAGGCTTTCTTT	CASSYSRENTEAFF
NA	NA	TRBV7-2	TRBJ1-4	TGTGCCAGCAGCGATAGAGCCAGGGGAACTAATGAAAAACTGTTTTTT	CASSDRARGTNEKLFF
NA	TRBD1	TRBV6-5	TRBJ1-1	TGTGCCAGCAGTTACTCGACAGGGGACACTGAAGCTTTCTTT	CASSYSTGDTEAFF
NA	TRBD1	TRBV20-1	TRBJ1-1	TGCAGTACCAGACAGGGGGCGAAAGCTTTCTTT	CSTRQGAKAFF
NA	TRBD1	TRBV5-4	TRBJ1-2	TGTGCCAGCAGCTCACAGGGGGATGGCTACACCTTC	CASSSQGDGYTF
NA	NA	TRBV21-1	TRBJ1-5	TGTGCCAGCAGCAAAGGGACACGGTATAGCAATCAGCCCCAGCATTTT	CASSKGTRYSNQPQHF
NA	NA	TRBV4-2	TRBJ1-2	TGTGCCAGCAGCCAAGATCGGGGGTTCGACTATGGCTACACCTTC	CASSQDRGFDYGYTF
few	TRBD1	TRBV5-1	TRBJ2-7	TGCGCCAGCAGCCCCCAGGGACAGGGACTCACACAGAGCTACGAGCAGTACTTC	CASSPQGQGLTQSYEQYF
NA	NA	TRBV11-2	TRBJ1-2	TGTGCCAGCAGCCACGGACAGACGAACGACTTAAACTATGGCTACACCTTC	CASSHGQTNDLNYGYTF
NA	NA	TRBV25-1	TRBJ1-1	TGTGCCAGCAGCAACAGGGCCATGAACACTGAAGCTTTCTTT	CASSNRAMNTEAFF
NA	NA	TRBV5-5	TRBJ2-1	TGTGCCAGCAGAGCCGGGACTCTCTCAGGTGAGCAGTTCTTC	CASRAGTLSGEQFF
NA	NA	TRBV19	TRBJ1-5	TGTGCCAGTAGTGTTGGTCCCAGCGGCAATCAGCCCCAGCATTTT	CASSVGPSGNQPQHF
NA	NA	TRBV4-2	TRBJ1-2	TGTGCCAGCAGCCAAGACTTTGGCCGTGGCTACACCTTC	CASSQDFGRGYTF
NA	NA	TRBV21-1	TRBJ2-7	TGTGCCAGCAGCGAAACCGGGACAGACTACGAGCAGTACTTC	CASSETGTDYEQYF
NA	TRBD1	TRBV5-4	TRBJ1-2	TGTGCCAGCAGCTTGAGGACAGGGTATGGCTACACCTTC	CASSLRTGYGYTF
NA	TRBD1	TRBV11-2	TRBJ1-1	TGTGCCAGCAGACCTACCGGGACAGGGGGAACTGAAGCTTTCTTT	CASRPTGTGGTEAFF
NA	TRBD1	TRBV7-6	TRBJ1-6	TGTGCCAGCAGCTCCGCGGCCGGACAGGGAAATTCACCCCTCCACTTT	CASSSAAGQGNSPLHF
NA	NA	TRBV3-1/TRBV3-2	TRBJ2-2	TGTGCCAGCAGCCATCGGCGGGCACTGAACACCGGGGAGCTGTTTTTT	CASSHRRALNTGELFF
NA	NA	TRBV9	TRBJ1-4	TGTGCCAGCAGCGTAGGCCCGGGACAACCCGAAAAACTGTTTTTT	CASSVGPGQPEKLFF
NA	NA	TRBV12-3/TRBV12-4	TRBJ2-5	TGTGCCAGCAGTTTATTGGGGGGAGAGACCCAGTACTTC	CASSLLGGETQYF
NA	TRBD2	TRBV5-4	TRBJ2-5	TGTGCCAGCAGCTTGGATGGCGGGGGACAAGAGACCCAGTACTTC	CASSLDGGGQETQYF
NA	NA	TRBV19	TRBJ1-2	TGTGCCAGTAGTGCCAGGGGAAAAAGGGGCTACACCTTC	CASSARGKRGYTF
once	TRBD2	TRBV29-1	TRBJ2-3	TGCAGCGTTGTGGCTAGCGGGCGGGATACGCAGTATTTT	CSVVASGRDTQYF
NA	NA	TRBV28	TRBJ1-1	TGTGCCAGCTTCTCGGGGGGCTTCGCCTTGAACACTGAAGCTTTCTTT	CASFSGGFALNTEAFF
NA	NA	TRBV3-1/TRBV3-2	TRBJ1-1	TGTGCCAGCAGCCAAGGTTGGCAGGTGGAGAACACTGAAGCTTTCTTT	CASSQGWQVENTEAFF
NA	TRBD1	TRBV6-2/TRBV6-3	TRBJ1-5	TGTGCCAGCAGTTCCGGGACAGGGATCGTGAATCAGCCCCAGCATTTT	CASSSGTGIVNQPQHF
NA	TRBD1	TRBV5-1	TRBJ2-3	TGCGCCAGCAGCTTGGGACAGGGGTTCACAGATACGCAGTATTTT	CASSLGQGFTDTQYF
NA	NA	TRBV19	TRBJ1-2	TGTGCCAGTAGTATTCATACAGGGTACGGCTACACCTTC	CASSIHTGYGYTF
NA	TRBD1	TRBV30	TRBJ1-2	TGTGCCTGGAGTCGGGACAGGGAATATGGCTACACCTTC	CAWSRDREYGYTF
NA	NA	TRBV6-5	TRBJ1-1	TGTGCCAGCGTGCAGGTCCCGAACACTGAAGCTTTCTTT	CASVQVPNTEAFF
NA	TRBD1	TRBV6-5	TRBJ2-7	TGTGCCAGCAGTATGCGGGACAGGGACTACGAGCAGTACTTC	CASSMRDRDYEQYF
NA	NA	TRBV4-2	TRBJ1-1	TGTGCCAGCAGCCAAGCGTCAGGGGTGGGTGTTGAAGCTTTCTTT	CASSQASGVGVEAFF
NA	NA	TRBV18	TRBJ1-5	TGTGCCAGCTCTGAGGGGGTCGATCAGCCCCAGCATTTT	CASSEGVDQPQHF